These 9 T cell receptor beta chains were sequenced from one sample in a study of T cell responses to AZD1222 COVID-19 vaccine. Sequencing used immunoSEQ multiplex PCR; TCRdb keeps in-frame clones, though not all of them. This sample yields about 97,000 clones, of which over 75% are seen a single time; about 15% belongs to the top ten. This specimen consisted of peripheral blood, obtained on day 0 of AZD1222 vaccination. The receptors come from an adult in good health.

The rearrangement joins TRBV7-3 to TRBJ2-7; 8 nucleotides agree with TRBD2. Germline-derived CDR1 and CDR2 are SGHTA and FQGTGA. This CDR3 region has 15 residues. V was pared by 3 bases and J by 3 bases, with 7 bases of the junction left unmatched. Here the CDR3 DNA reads TGTGCCAGCAGCTTGGCAAGCGGGAGAGACTACGAGCAGTACTTC. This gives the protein CASSLASGRDYEQYF.

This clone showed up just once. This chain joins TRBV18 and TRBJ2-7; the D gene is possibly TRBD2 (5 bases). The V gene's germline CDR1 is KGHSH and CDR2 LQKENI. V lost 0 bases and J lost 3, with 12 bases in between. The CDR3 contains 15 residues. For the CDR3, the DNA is TGTGCCAGCTCACCACCGGGTAGAGGGCTCTACGAGCAGTACTTC. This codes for CASSPPGRGLYEQYF.

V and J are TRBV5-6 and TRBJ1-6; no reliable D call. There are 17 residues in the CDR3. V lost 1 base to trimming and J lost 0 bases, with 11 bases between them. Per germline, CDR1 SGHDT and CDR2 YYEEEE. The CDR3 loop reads CASSLRGPSSYNSPLHF. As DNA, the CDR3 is TGTGCCAGCAGCTTGAGAGGACCTAGCTCCTATAATTCACCCCTCCACTTT. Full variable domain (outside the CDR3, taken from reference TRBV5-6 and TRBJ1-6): DAGVTQSPTHLIKTRGQQVTLRCSPKSGHDTVSWYQQALGQGPQFIFQYYEEEERQRGNFPDRFSGHQFPNYSSELNVNALLLGDSALYLCASSLRGPSSYNSPLHFGNGTRLTVT.

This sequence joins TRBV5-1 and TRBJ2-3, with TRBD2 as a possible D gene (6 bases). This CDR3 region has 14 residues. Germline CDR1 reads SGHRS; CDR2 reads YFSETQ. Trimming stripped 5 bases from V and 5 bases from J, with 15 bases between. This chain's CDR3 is CASSWGGTRDTQYF. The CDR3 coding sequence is TGCGCCAGCAGTTGGGGCGGGACGAGAGATACGCAGTATTTT.

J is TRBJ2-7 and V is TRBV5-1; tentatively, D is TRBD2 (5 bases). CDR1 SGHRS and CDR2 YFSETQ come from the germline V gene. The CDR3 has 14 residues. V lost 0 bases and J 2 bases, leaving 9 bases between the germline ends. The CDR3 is CASSLVSGAYEQYF. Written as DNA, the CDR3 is TGCGCCAGCAGCTTGGTGAGCGGTGCCTACGAGCAGTACTTC.

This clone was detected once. CDR3 in amino acids: CAWSGGPLGNTIYF. The CDR3 DNA reads as TGTGCCTGGAGTGGCGGGCCCCTTGGAAACACCATATATTTT. The chain recombines TRBV30 with TRBJ1-3; D gene ambiguous. Trimming left V 1 base short and J 3 bases short, with 10 bases between. This CDR3 has 14 amino acids. From germline, CDR1 is GTSNPN and CDR2 SVGIG (reference sequence).

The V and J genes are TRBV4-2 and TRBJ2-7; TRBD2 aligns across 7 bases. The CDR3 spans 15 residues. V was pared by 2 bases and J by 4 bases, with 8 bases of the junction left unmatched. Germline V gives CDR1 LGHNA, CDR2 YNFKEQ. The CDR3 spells CASSQTSSGGYEQYF. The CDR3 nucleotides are TGTGCCAGCAGCCAAACCTCTAGCGGAGGGTACGAGCAGTACTTC.

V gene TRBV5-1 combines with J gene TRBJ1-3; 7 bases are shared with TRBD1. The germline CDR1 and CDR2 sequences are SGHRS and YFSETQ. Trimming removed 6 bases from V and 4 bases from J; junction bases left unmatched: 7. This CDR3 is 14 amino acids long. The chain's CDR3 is CASTDTGAGNTIYF. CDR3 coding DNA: TGCGCCAGCACCGACACAGGGGCCGGAAACACCATATATTTT.

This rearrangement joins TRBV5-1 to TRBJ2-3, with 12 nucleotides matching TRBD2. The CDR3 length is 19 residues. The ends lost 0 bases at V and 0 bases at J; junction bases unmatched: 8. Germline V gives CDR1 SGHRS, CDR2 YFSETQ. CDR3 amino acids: CASSLEGLAGGASTDTQYF. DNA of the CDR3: TGCGCCAGCAGCTTGGAGGGCCTAGCGGGAGGGGCGAGCACAGATACGCAGTATTTT.